The clone carrying this T cell receptor (beta chain) was seen only once. Its antigen remains unidentified. A much bigger clone sits one base away, suggesting this may be a read error. TCRdb re-called the reads with MiXCR, one entry per CDR3 protein. The sample consists of around 340,000 distinct CDR3 sequences, roughly 28% of them appearing once. This entry comes from a study of T cell repertoires in cytomegalovirus infection. This sequence originates from a human donor in good health (CMV status not recorded). Some clones in this sample may be carry-over from other donors' samples. The sample consisted of cultured PBMCs, taken from culture after CMV antigen stimulation.

The CDR3 protein is CASSLDPGGGLDEQFF. For the CDR3, the DNA is TGTGCCAGCAGCTTAGACCCGGGTGGAGGGCTCGATGAGCAGTTCTTC. V is TRBV7-2 and J is TRBJ2-1; possible D gene TRBD2, 6 bases. CDR1 and CDR2 from the germline V gene are SGHTA and FQGNSA. V lost 1 base and J 8 bases, leaving 18 bases between the germline ends. This CDR3 is 16 amino acids long.